The clone carrying this T cell receptor (beta chain) turned up a few times. The data derive from a study of blood T cell repertoires in COVID-19. Turning to the study itself: The United States, Italy and Spain provided the acute and convalescent COVID-19 samples. PBMCs, B-cell-depleted T cells, or T cells provided the cDNA or gDNA that made up the material.

V shed 6 bases, J shed 1 base, and the junction held 4 bases outside the gene matches. This CDR3 is built from 15 residues. Germline V gene sequence: CDR1 LNHDA, CDR2 SQIVND (reference sequence). In the original analysis: Using reference gene primer amplification, nucleated cell counts were estimated. Produced via immunoSEQ multiplex PCR; TCRdb's table is partial and in-frame only. V, J and clone size derive from that table, while D and trimming were established from the DNA sequence. The data contain under 300,000 clones, approximately 88% of them singletons. The rearrangement links TRBV19 to TRBJ2-3; 10 nucleotides match TRBD2. Sequenced input: peripheral blood. This clonotype was sampled from a middle-aged woman who had recovered from COVID-19. The CDR3 sequence: CASSLTSGRTDTQYF. CDR3 DNA sequence: TGTGCCAGTAGCTTGACTAGCGGGCGCACAGATACGCAGTATTTT.